The 15 T cell receptor beta chains presented below share a single source sample, sequenced in a study of blood T cell repertoires in COVID-19. Clones were sequenced by immunoSEQ multiplex PCR, and TCRdb holds only the in-frame ones, with some missing. The sample lists about 50,000 clones, 80% to 95% occurring once. Sequencing input: peripheral blood. These receptors all stem from a man in his forties or fifties with active COVID-19.

In its sample, this clone was seen once. This rearrangement joins TRBV7-8 to TRBJ1-2, with D unresolved. Germline V CDR1 and CDR2: SGHVS, FQNEAQ. CDR3 length: 15 amino acids. V lost 4 bases to trimming and J lost 0 bases, with 12 bases between them. The CDR3 DNA sequence: TGTGCCAGCAGCTCCTATACGGGGTCTAACTATGGCTACACCTTC. Translating gives CASSSYTGSNYGYTF.

The chain combines TRBV11-2 with TRBJ2-5, with TRBD1 matching 7 bases. The V and J ends lost 5 bases and 2 bases, in that order; junction bases with no gene match: 2. The CDR3 consists of 13 residues. Per germline, CDR1 SGHAT and CDR2 FQNNGV. This CDR3 is CASSVDRQETQYF. In DNA form, the CDR3 reads TGTGCCAGCAGCGTGGACAGGCAAGAGACCCAGTACTTC.

This chain connects TRBV29-1 to TRBJ2-1; TRBD2 agrees at 12 bases. Trimming cost V 4 bases and J 3 bases; bases outside gene matches: 10. The CDR3 runs to 17 residues. The V gene's germline CDR1 is SQVTM and CDR2 ANQGSEA. The CDR3 loop is CSVVSGTSGSHYNEQFF. The CDR3 DNA reads TGCAGCGTTGTCTCCGGGACTAGCGGGTCCCACTACAATGAGCAGTTCTTC.

V usage is TRBV28 and J usage is TRBJ2-7, with TRBD2 matching over 7 bases. V dropped 4 bases and J dropped 7; count of bases not matched to a gene: 4. Germline V CDR1 and CDR2: MDHEN, SYDVKM. The CDR3 has 12 amino acids. The CDR3 sequence is CASSWRGGEQYF. CDR3 nucleotide sequence: TGTGCCAGCAGTTGGCGGGGAGGGGAGCAGTACTTC.

This chain connects TRBV5-4 to TRBJ1-2, with 7 bases fitting TRBD1. The germline CDR1 and CDR2 sequences are SGHNT and YYREEE (reference sequence). This CDR3 spans 12 amino acids. Germline trimming cut 4 bases from V and 3 bases from J; bases unmatched to any gene: 0. CDR3 protein: CASSGTDYGYTF. The DNA for the CDR3 is TGTGCCAGCAGCGGGACAGACTATGGCTACACCTTC.

The V and J genes are TRBV7-3 and TRBJ2-5; TRBD1 aligns across 9 bases. The V gene end was trimmed by 5 bases and the J gene end by 5 bases; junction bases not matched to a gene: 3. The CDR3 sequence is 13 residues long. Germline V CDR1 and CDR2: SGHTA, FQGTGA. The CDR3 DNA reads TGTGCCAGCAGCGGCGGACAGGGGGAGACCCAGTACTTC. It yields the protein CASSGGQGETQYF.

V is TRBV19 and J is TRBJ2-1, with 9 bases that match TRBD1. Germline V gives CDR1 LNHDA, CDR2 SQIVND (reference sequence). There are 15 residues in the CDR3. Germline trimming cut 6 bases from V and 8 bases from J; bases unmatched to any gene: 11. CDR3 loop: CASSGQGSRVDEQFF. In DNA form, the CDR3 reads TGTGCCAGTAGCGGACAGGGGTCTAGGGTCGATGAGCAGTTCTTC. The whole variable domain, filled in from reference TRBV19 and TRBJ2-1, reads DGGITQSPKYLFRKEGQNVTLSCEQNLNHDAMYWYRQDPGQGLRLIYYSQIVNDFQKGDIAEGYSVSREKKESFPLTVTSAQKNPTAFYLCASSGQGSRVDEQFFGPGTRLTVL.

The rearrangement links TRBV7-9 to TRBJ2-7, with TRBD2 matching over 10 bases. There are 15 residues in the CDR3. CDR1 and CDR2 (germline): SEHNR, FQNEAQ (reference sequence). With 7 bases clipped from V and 3 bases from J, the junction kept 9 bases outside the gene matches. For the CDR3, the DNA is TGTGCCAGCAAACCATCAGCGGGAGGGGGCTACGAGCAGTACTTC. Residues: CASKPSAGGGYEQYF. The whole variable domain, filled in from reference TRBV7-9 and TRBJ2-7, reads DTGVSQNPRHKITKRGQNVTFRCDPISEHNRLYWYRQTLGQGPEFLTYFQNEAQLEKSRLLSDRFSAERPKGSFSTLEIQRTEQGDSAMYLCASKPSAGGGYEQYFGPGTRLTVT.

Note on this clone: Mismatch with germline at one junction end may stem from a read error. This chain connects TRBV7-7 to TRBJ2-1; the match to TRBD1 covers 11 bases. The germline V gene encodes CDR1 SSHAT and CDR2 FNYEAQ (reference sequence). The CDR3 is made up of 16 amino acids. The CDR3 bases are TGTGCTAGCAGCTCAGGGACAGGGGGCTCCTACAATGAGCAGTTCTTC. Translation gives CASSSGTGGSYNEQFF. The variable domain in full, completed from reference TRBV7-7 and TRBJ2-1, reads GAGVSQSPRYKVTKRGQDVTLRCDPISSHATLYWYQQALGQGPEFLTYFNYEAQPDKSGLPSDRFSAERPEGSISTLTIQRTEQRDSAMYRCASSSGTGGSYNEQFFGPGTRLTVL.

V gene TRBV19 combines with J gene TRBJ2-3; TRBD2 aligns across 8 bases. Per germline, CDR1 LNHDA and CDR2 SQIVND (reference sequence). V lost 11 bases, J lost 2 bases, and 6 bases stayed unmatched. The CDR3 contains 13 residues. CDR3 sequence reads: CAVLSGNTDTQYF. The CDR3 bases are TGTGCCGTACTTAGCGGGAACACAGATACGCAGTATTTT.

This clone was counted between two and nine times. The chain employs TRBV7-2 and TRBJ1-3; D unclear. CDR1 SGHTA and CDR2 FQGNSA come from the germline V gene. This CDR3 is 14 amino acids long. Trimming removed 5 bases at V and 0 bases at J, with 8 bases between. As DNA, the CDR3 is TGTGCCAGCAGCCAGGATGGCTCTGGAAACACCATATATTTT. Protein product: CASSQDGSGNTIYF.

This chain connects TRBV3-1 (or the pseudogene TRBV3-2) to TRBJ1-5; D not resolved. V dropped 3 bases and J dropped 3 bases, with 6 bases sitting between them. The CDR3 is made up of 13 amino acids. Germline CDR1 LGHDT, CDR2 YNNKEL (reference sequence). Here the CDR3 DNA reads TGTGCCAGCAGCCAGAGTGTCAATCAGCCCCAGCATTTT. It is translated as CASSQSVNQPQHF.

The chain joins TRBV4-2 to TRBJ2-3, with D possibly matching TRBD2 (5 bases). The CDR3 length is 13 residues. Germline CDR1 is LGHNA and CDR2 is YNFKEQ. The V end was cut by 2 bases, the J end by 6 bases, with 9 bases between. Written as DNA, the CDR3 is TGTGCCAGCAGCCAACTGACGGGGGATACGCAGTATTTT. It yields the protein CASSQLTGDTQYF.

This chain uses TRBV27 with TRBJ2-2, with TRBD2 identical over 8 bases. The CDR3 spans 15 residues. From germline, CDR1 is MNHEY and CDR2 SMNVEV (reference sequence). After removal of 3 bases from V and 4 bases from J, the junction contained 4 bases not matched to a gene. CDR3 protein: CASSLAGGSTGELFF. CDR3 DNA: TGTGCCAGCAGTTTGGCGGGGGGATCCACCGGGGAGCTGTTTTTT.

In its sample, this clone was seen once. The chain uses TRBV7-2 and TRBJ1-2, with D possibly TRBD1 on 5 matching bases. V was clipped by 1 base and J by 5 bases, with 11 bases between them. The CDR3 runs 14 residues. The germline CDR1 and CDR2 sequences are SGHTA and FQGNSA. The CDR3 DNA reads as TGTGCCAGCAGCTTAGGCAGGGAATTATATGGCTACACCTTC. Translation gives CASSLGRELYGYTF.